The 7 T cell receptor beta chains listed next were all sequenced from one sample in a study of blood T cell repertoires in COVID-19. The repertoire was sequenced with immunoSEQ multiplex PCR; TCRdb's copy has only in-frame clones and lacks some. The sample consists of 270,000 or so clones, approximately 91% of them appearing once. The source material was PBMCs or T cells enriched from blood (not recorded which). These receptors came from a woman aged 40 to 50 with acute COVID-19.

This clone is a singleton in its sample. V gene TRBV2 combines with J gene TRBJ1-1; 8 bases agree with TRBD1. This CDR3 is 12 amino acids long. The germline CDR1 and CDR2 sequences are SNHLY and FYNNEI. Germline trimming cut 5 bases from V and 5 bases from J; bases unmatched to any gene: 1. CDR3 amino acids: CASSRTGTEAFF. In DNA form, the CDR3 reads TGTGCCAGCAGTCGGACAGGGACTGAAGCTTTCTTT.

The chain links TRBV7-3 to TRBJ1-6; D call uncertain. Germline V CDR1 and CDR2: SGHTA, FQGTGA. The CDR3 is 14 amino acids. The V and J ends lost 1 base and 8 bases respectively, with 9 bases between them. Written as DNA, the CDR3 is TGTGCCAGCAGCTTAAGGGCCGAAGATTCACCCCTCCACTTT. Protein sequence: CASSLRAEDSPLHF.

The chain combines TRBV9 with TRBJ1-6; no clear D gene. Deletions cut 2 bases from V and 10 bases from J, with 16 bases between. Germline-derived CDR1 and CDR2 are SGDLS and YYNGEE. This CDR3 has 15 residues. The CDR3 bases are TGTGCCAGCAGCGTTATGGGAGAGGGTAAATCACCCCTCCACTTT. It codes for CASSVMGEGKSPLHF.

The genes are TRBV3-1 (or the pseudogene TRBV3-2) and TRBJ2-3, with TRBD2 matching over 10 bases. The V and J ends lost 0 bases and 2 bases, in that order; junction bases with no gene match: 8. Germline V gives CDR1 LGHDT, CDR2 YNNKEL (reference sequence). This CDR3 is built from 18 residues. The CDR3 coding sequence is TGTGCCAGCAGCCAAGATCTGGGACTAGCGATCGTCACAGATACGCAGTATTTT. This translates into CASSQDLGLAIVTDTQYF.

The genes are TRBV12-3 or TRBV12-4 and TRBJ1-2; the D gene is possibly TRBD1 (6 bases). CDR3 length: 13 amino acids. Trimming cost V 6 bases and J 5 bases, with 13 bases left between them. The CDR3 protein is CASSPGTPYGYTF. The CDR3 DNA reads as TGTGCCAGCAGCCCTGGGACACCGTATGGCTACACCTTC.

This CDR3 is CACDREISTNEKLFF. In nucleotides, the CDR3 is TGTGCCTGTGACAGGGAGATCTCAACTAATGAAAAACTGTTTTTT. This rearrangement joins TRBV30 to TRBJ1-4; 7 bases align to TRBD1. The CDR3 covers 15 residues. Germline loops: CDR1 GTSNPN, CDR2 SVGIG (reference sequence). V lost 6 bases to trimming and J lost 0 bases; unmatched junction nucleotides: 7.

J is TRBJ1-1 and V is TRBV9; no firm D call. The CDR3 is 13 residues long. Germline lookup yields CDR1 SGDLS and CDR2 YYNGEE. The V gene lost 4 bases and the J gene lost 1 base, with 8 bases spanning the gap. CDR3: CASSHYPNTEAFF. The CDR3 coding sequence is TGTGCCAGCAGCCACTACCCGAACACTGAAGCTTTCTTT.